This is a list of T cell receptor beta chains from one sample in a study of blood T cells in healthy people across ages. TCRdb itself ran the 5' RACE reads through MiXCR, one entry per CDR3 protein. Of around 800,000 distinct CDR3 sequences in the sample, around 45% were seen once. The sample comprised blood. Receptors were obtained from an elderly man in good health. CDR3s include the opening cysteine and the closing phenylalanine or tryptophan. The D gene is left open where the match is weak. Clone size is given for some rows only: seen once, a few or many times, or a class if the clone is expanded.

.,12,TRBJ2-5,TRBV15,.,TGTGCCACCAGCAGAGATTTGGAGACCCAGTACTTC,CATSRDLETQYF
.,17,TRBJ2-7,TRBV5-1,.,TGCGTCAGCAGCTTGGGACATAGGGGCGGGAGAACATACGAGCAGTACTTC,CVSSLGHRGGRTYEQYF
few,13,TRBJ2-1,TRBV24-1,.,TGTGCCACCAGTGATTTCGCGGGAATCGAGGAGTTCTTC,CATSDFAGIEEFF
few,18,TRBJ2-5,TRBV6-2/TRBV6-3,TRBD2,TGTGCCAGCAGTTACATGAGACAGCGGGAGTATTCAAAAGAGACCCAGTACTTC,CASSYMRQREYSKETQYF
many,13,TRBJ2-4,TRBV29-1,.,TGCAGCGTTATACGGTCCGGAGGGGACATTCAGTACTTC,CSVIRSGGDIQYF
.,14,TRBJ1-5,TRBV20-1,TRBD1,TGCAGTGCAAACGGACAGGGGGCTGACCAGCCCCAGCATTTT,CSANGQGADQPQHF
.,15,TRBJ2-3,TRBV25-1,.,TGTGCCAGTCTCCCCACCGGGTTCGTACCAGATACGCAGTATTTT,CASLPTGFVPDTQYF
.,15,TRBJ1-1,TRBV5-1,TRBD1,TGCGCCAGCAGCTCCTCACAGGGGGCTGGGACTGAAGCTTTCTTT,CASSSSQGAGTEAFF
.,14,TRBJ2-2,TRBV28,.,TGTGCCAGCAGGCGGGGACTGAACACCGGGGAGCTGTTTTTT,CASRRGLNTGELFF
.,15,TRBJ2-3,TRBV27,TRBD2,TGTGCCAGCAGTTTACAGGGAGGGGCCCCAGATACGCAGTATTTT,CASSLQGGAPDTQYF
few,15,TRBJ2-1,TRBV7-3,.,TGTGCCAGCAGCGATTATAAGCGCGATTACAATGAGCAGTTCTTC,CASSDYKRDYNEQFF
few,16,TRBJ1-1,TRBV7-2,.,TGTGCCAGCAGCTTAACAAAGCCGGGTGGGAACACTGAAGCTTTCTTT,CASSLTKPGGNTEAFF
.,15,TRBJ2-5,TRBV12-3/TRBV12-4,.,TGTGCCAGCAGTTTCTTGGGTGGGCATGGGGAGACCCAGTACTTC,CASSFLGGHGETQYF
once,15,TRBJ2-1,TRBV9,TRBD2,TGTGCCGGCAGCGTAGAGCCTAGCGGGAGTGATGAGCAGTTCTTC,CAGSVEPSGSDEQFF
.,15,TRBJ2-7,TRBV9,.,TGTGCCAGCAGCCAGTTTGGGCAGAGCTCCTACGAGCAGTACTTC,CASSQFGQSSYEQYF
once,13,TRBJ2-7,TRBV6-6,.,TGTGCCAGCATTACTCCAGGGGCGGGCGAGCAGTACTTC,CASITPGAGEQYF
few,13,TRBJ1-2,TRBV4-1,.,TGCGCCAGCAGCCAAGACCGGACAAGAGGCTACACCTTC,CASSQDRTRGYTF
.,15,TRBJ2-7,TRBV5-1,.,TGCGCCAGCAGCTTGGACGGGAGAGGGACCTACGAGCAGTACTTC,CASSLDGRGTYEQYF
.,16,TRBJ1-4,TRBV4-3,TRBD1,TGCGCCAGCAGCCATGTACCGGGACAGGGAGCGGAAAAACTGTTTTTT,CASSHVPGQGAEKLFF
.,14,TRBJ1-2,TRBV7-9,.,TGTGCCTGCAGCTCTACCGGGGCAGACTATGGCTACACCTTC,CACSSTGADYGYTF
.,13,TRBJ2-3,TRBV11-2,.,TGTGCCAGCAGCTCGTTCAGGGTAGATACGCAGTATTTT,CASSSFRVDTQYF
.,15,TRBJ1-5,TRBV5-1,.,TGCGCCAGCAGCTCCTCCGGGACCTCAGGCCAGCCCCAGCATTTT,CASSSSGTSGQPQHF
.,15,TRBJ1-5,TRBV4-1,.,TGCGCCAGCAGCGCGGGGCCGGACACAAATCAGCCCCAGCATTTT,CASSAGPDTNQPQHF
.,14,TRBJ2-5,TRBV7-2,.,TGTGCCAGCAGCTTGCATTTGAGATCAGAGACCCAGTACTTC,CASSLHLRSETQYF
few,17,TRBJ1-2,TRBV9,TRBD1,TGTGCCAGCAGCGTAGACATCAGGACAGGGGGCAGCTATGGCTACACCTTC,CASSVDIRTGGSYGYTF
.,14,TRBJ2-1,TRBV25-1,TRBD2,TGTGCCAGCAGTGTATTTGGGGAGGGAGGTGAGCAGTTCTTC,CASSVFGEGGEQFF
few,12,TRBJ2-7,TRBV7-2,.,TGTGCCAGCAGCTTTACAGGGAGCGAGCAGTACTTC,CASSFTGSEQYF
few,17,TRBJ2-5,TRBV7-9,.,TGTGCCAGCAGTTATCAAAGCGGTTGGGAAACCAAAGAGACCCAGTACTTC,CASSYQSGWETKETQYF
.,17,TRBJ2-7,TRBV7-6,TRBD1,TGTGCCAGCAGTCTCAACCCTGGACGGGACAGACTGTACGAGCAGTACTTC,CASSLNPGRDRLYEQYF
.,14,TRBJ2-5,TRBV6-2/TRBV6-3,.,TGTGCCAGCAGTTGGGGAGACAGTAGAGAGACCCAGTACTTC,CASSWGDSRETQYF
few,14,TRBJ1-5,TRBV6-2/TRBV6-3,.,TGTGCCAGCAAAGCATCATTTGGGGGTCAGCCCCAGCATTTT,CASKASFGGQPQHF
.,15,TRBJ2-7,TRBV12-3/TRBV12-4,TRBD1,TGTGCCAGCAGTTTTTCTCGACAGGGGAATTACGAGCAGTACTTC,CASSFSRQGNYEQYF
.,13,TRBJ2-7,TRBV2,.,TGTGCCAGCAGAGATTTGGACAGCTACGAGCAGTACTTC,CASRDLDSYEQYF
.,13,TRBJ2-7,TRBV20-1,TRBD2,TGCAGTGCCCTCGGACTAGTTGGGGACGAGCAGTACTTC,CSALGLVGDEQYF
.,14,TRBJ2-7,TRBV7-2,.,TGTGCCAGCAGCTTAGTTGCAGACACCTACGAGCAGTACTTC,CASSLVADTYEQYF
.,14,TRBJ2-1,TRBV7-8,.,TGTGCCAGCTCCGGACGGAACTCCTACAATGAGCAGTTCTTC,CASSGRNSYNEQFF
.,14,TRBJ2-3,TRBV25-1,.,TGTGCCAGCAGTGAAGGGGCGAGCGCAGATACGCAGTATTTT,CASSEGASADTQYF
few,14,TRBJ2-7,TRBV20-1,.,TGCAGTGCTAGTGCGAGCGGGTATGCCTACGAGCAGTACTTC,CSASASGYAYEQYF
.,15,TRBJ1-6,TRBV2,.,TGTGCCAGTATCGACAGGCGAAATCGTGATTCACCCCTCCACTTT,CASIDRRNRDSPLHF
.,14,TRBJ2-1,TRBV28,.,TGTGCCAGCAGTTGGACTTACCTCTACAATGAGCAGTTCTTC,CASSWTYLYNEQFF
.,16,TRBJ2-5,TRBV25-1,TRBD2,TGTGCCAGCAGTGAATGGCTAGCGGGGGCCCAAGAGACCCAGTACTTC,CASSEWLAGAQETQYF
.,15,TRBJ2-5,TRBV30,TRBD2,TGTGCCCGGAGTGTACTAGCGGGAGTTCTGGAGACCCAGTACTTC,CARSVLAGVLETQYF
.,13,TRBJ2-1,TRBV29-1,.,TGCAGCGCCGCAGGACAGGGAGGGAATGAGCAGTTCTTC,CSAAGQGGNEQFF
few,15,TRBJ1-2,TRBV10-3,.,TGTGCCATCGGAAAAGCGCGGGGGGATTCCTATGGCTACACCTTC,CAIGKARGDSYGYTF
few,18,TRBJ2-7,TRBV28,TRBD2,TGTGCCAGCACCCTCCTCCCAGGGACTAGCGGGAGGGGGTACGAGCAGTACTTC,CASTLLPGTSGRGYEQYF
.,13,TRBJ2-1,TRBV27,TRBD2,TGTGCCAGCAGAACCGGGACTACCAATGAGCAGTTCTTC,CASRTGTTNEQFF
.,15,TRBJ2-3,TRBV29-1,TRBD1,TGCAGCGCCTCGGACAGGAGCGCTAGCACAGATACGCAGTATTTT,CSASDRSASTDTQYF
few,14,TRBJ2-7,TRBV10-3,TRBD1,TGTGCCATCAGTGAGGGACAGGGGGCCTACGAGCAGTACTTC,CAISEGQGAYEQYF
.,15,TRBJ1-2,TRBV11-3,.,TGTGCCAGCGGATCTAGAAATGCTCCTAACTATGGCTACACCTTC,CASGSRNAPNYGYTF
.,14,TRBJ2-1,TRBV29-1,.,TGCAGCGTTGCGCCGTGGGACACCTACAATGAGCAGTTCTTC,CSVAPWDTYNEQFF
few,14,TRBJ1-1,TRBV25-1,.,TGTGCCAGCAGTGGATCGGACGGGGATACGAAGGCTTTCTTT,CASSGSDGDTKAFF
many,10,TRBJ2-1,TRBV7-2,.,TGTGCCAGCGGCGACAATGAGCAGTTCTTC,CASGDNEQFF
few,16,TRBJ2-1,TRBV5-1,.,TGCGCCAGCAGCGAAGGACCGGTCAGCTCCTACAATGAGCAGTTCTTC,CASSEGPVSSYNEQFF
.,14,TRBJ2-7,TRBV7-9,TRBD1,TGTGCCAGCAGCCAACAGGGGCCTTTCTACGAGCAGTACTTC,CASSQQGPFYEQYF
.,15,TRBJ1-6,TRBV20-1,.,TGCAGTGCCCCTAACGGACATACCGATAATTCACCCCTCCACTTT,CSAPNGHTDNSPLHF